Listed below are T cell receptor beta chains from one sample, sequenced in a study of response to subunit inactivated influenza vaccine. Each CDR3 protein is one row after TCRdb ran MiXCR on the RT-PCR reads. The sample has around 480,000 distinct CDR3 sequences, more than 15% seen once; the top ten hold approximately 3%. Material: CD4+ T cells sorted from PBMCs, obtained less than 30 months after vaccination. The receptors were sampled from a man aged 45-69 years who received an inactivated influenza vaccine. The CDR3 runs from the conserved cysteine through the conserved F or W. A D gene is named only where the DNA matches it firmly. Where a row states a size, it is once, few, many or the class of an expanded clone; other rows omit it.

j_gene: TRBJ1-5; d_gene: NA; v_gene: TRBV5-1; len: 16; abundance: NA; CDR3aa: CASSPEGLLTNQPQHF; CDR3nt: TGCGCCAGCAGCCCGGAGGGTTTACTTACAAATCAGCCCCAGCATTTT
j_gene: TRBJ2-1; d_gene: TRBD2; v_gene: TRBV25-1; len: 17; abundance: few; CDR3aa: CASSRFEGLAGANEQFF; CDR3nt: TGTGCCAGCAGCAGATTTGAGGGGCTAGCGGGAGCCAATGAGCAGTTCTTC
j_gene: TRBJ1-5; d_gene: NA; v_gene: TRBV7-2; len: 15; abundance: few; CDR3aa: CASSLALKGNQPQHF; CDR3nt: TGTGCCAGCAGCTTAGCGCTAAAGGGGAACCAGCCCCAGCATTTT
j_gene: TRBJ2-7; d_gene: NA; v_gene: TRBV5-1; len: 14; abundance: NA; CDR3aa: CANSLDGTTYEQYF; CDR3nt: TGCGCCAACAGCTTGGACGGGACCACCTACGAGCAGTACTTC
j_gene: TRBJ1-2; d_gene: NA; v_gene: TRBV20-1; len: 17; abundance: NA; CDR3aa: CSARPPPMAGTNYGYTF; CDR3nt: TGCAGTGCTAGACCCCCGCCTATGGCAGGGACAAACTATGGCTACACCTTC
j_gene: TRBJ1-2; d_gene: NA; v_gene: TRBV5-1; len: 15; abundance: NA; CDR3aa: CASSLGQGPNYGYTF; CDR3nt: TGCGCCAGCAGCTTGGGGCAGGGCCCTAACTATGGCTACACCTTC
j_gene: TRBJ2-5; d_gene: TRBD2; v_gene: TRBV10-3; len: 15; abundance: few; CDR3aa: CAISSSGRAGETQYF; CDR3nt: TGTGCCATCAGTTCCAGCGGGAGGGCCGGGGAGACCCAGTACTTC
j_gene: TRBJ2-1; d_gene: NA; v_gene: TRBV5-1; len: 14; abundance: few; CDR3aa: CASSEGGRAREQFF; CDR3nt: TGCGCCAGCAGCGAGGGGGGACGTGCGCGTGAGCAGTTCTTC
j_gene: TRBJ1-1; d_gene: TRBD1; v_gene: TRBV4-1; len: 13; abundance: few; CDR3aa: CASSHQGATEAFF; CDR3nt: TGCGCCAGCAGCCACCAGGGGGCGACTGAAGCTTTCTTT
j_gene: TRBJ2-2; d_gene: NA; v_gene: TRBV5-1; len: 12; abundance: NA; CDR3aa: CASSLDAGELFF; CDR3nt: TGCGCCAGCAGCTTGGACGCCGGGGAGCTGTTTTTT
j_gene: TRBJ2-6; d_gene: NA; v_gene: TRBV5-4; len: 18; abundance: NA; CDR3aa: CASSLLTGGFSGANVLTF; CDR3nt: TGTGCCAGCAGCTTATTAACAGGTGGCTTCTCTGGGGCCAACGTCCTGACTTTC
j_gene: TRBJ1-2; d_gene: NA; v_gene: TRBV20-1; len: 11; abundance: NA; CDR3aa: CSGEDNYGYTF; CDR3nt: TGCAGTGGAGAAGATAACTATGGCTACACCTTC
j_gene: TRBJ2-3; d_gene: NA; v_gene: TRBV3-1; len: 16; abundance: NA; CDR3aa: CASSVAGSGSTDTQYF; CDR3nt: TGTGCCAGCAGCGTCGCAGGGAGCGGGAGCACAGATACGCAGTATTTT
j_gene: TRBJ2-3; d_gene: TRBD1; v_gene: TRBV24-1; len: 17; abundance: many; CDR3aa: CATSVAAGTGGTDTQYF; CDR3nt: TGTGCCACCAGTGTGGCCGCCGGGACAGGGGGTACAGATACGCAGTATTTT
j_gene: TRBJ2-5; d_gene: TRBD2; v_gene: TRBV7-8; len: 15; abundance: few; CDR3aa: CASSTRERGSQTQYF; CDR3nt: TGTGCCAGCAGCACTCGAGAGCGGGGTTCGCAGACCCAGTACTTC
j_gene: TRBJ1-2; d_gene: TRBD1; v_gene: TRBV5-1; len: 15; abundance: NA; CDR3aa: CASSLRTGAGYGYTF; CDR3nt: TGCGCCAGCAGCTTACGAACAGGGGCGGGCTATGGCTACACCTTC
j_gene: TRBJ1-5; d_gene: TRBD1; v_gene: TRBV5-8; len: 16; abundance: few; CDR3aa: CASSLIGGQGARTQHF; CDR3nt: TGTGCCAGCAGCTTAATAGGGGGACAGGGGGCAAGGACCCAGCATTTT
j_gene: TRBJ1-2; d_gene: NA; v_gene: TRBV4-3; len: 13; abundance: few; CDR3aa: CASSQVSGDGYTF; CDR3nt: TGCGCCAGCAGCCAAGTTAGTGGGGATGGCTACACCTTC
j_gene: TRBJ2-3; d_gene: NA; v_gene: TRBV14; len: 13; abundance: NA; CDR3aa: CASSQDRGGTQYF; CDR3nt: TGTGCCAGCAGCCAAGATCGAGGTGGTACGCAGTATTTT
j_gene: TRBJ1-2; d_gene: NA; v_gene: TRBV6-1; len: 14; abundance: few; CDR3aa: CASSPDGGRYGYTF; CDR3nt: TGTGCCAGCAGTCCTGATGGAGGCCGGTATGGCTACACCTTC
j_gene: TRBJ2-1; d_gene: TRBD2; v_gene: TRBV20-1; len: 13; abundance: few; CDR3aa: CSARDPLAGEQFF; CDR3nt: TGCAGTGCTAGAGATCCCCTAGCGGGGGAGCAGTTCTTC
j_gene: TRBJ2-2; d_gene: NA; v_gene: TRBV6-2/TRBV6-3; len: 15; abundance: NA; CDR3aa: CASRAGHLNTGELFF; CDR3nt: TGTGCCAGCAGGGCGGGACACCTAAACACCGGGGAGCTGTTTTTT
j_gene: TRBJ2-3; d_gene: NA; v_gene: TRBV4-3; len: 15; abundance: few; CDR3aa: CASSQDARAPDTQYF; CDR3nt: TGCGCCAGCAGCCAAGATGCCCGTGCCCCCGATACGCAGTATTTT
j_gene: TRBJ1-5; d_gene: NA; v_gene: TRBV20-1; len: 17; abundance: NA; CDR3aa: CSAPRMGTAYSNQPQHF; CDR3nt: TGCAGTGCTCCCAGAATGGGGACGGCCTATAGCAATCAGCCCCAGCATTTT
j_gene: TRBJ1-1; d_gene: NA; v_gene: TRBV20-1; len: 16; abundance: few; CDR3aa: CSARRLPQVGNTEAFF; CDR3nt: TGCAGTGCTAGAAGGCTGCCCCAAGTCGGGAACACTGAAGCTTTCTTT
j_gene: TRBJ2-3; d_gene: TRBD2; v_gene: TRBV7-2; len: 16; abundance: few; CDR3aa: CASSLNSGRATDTQYF; CDR3nt: TGTGCCAGCAGCTTAAATAGCGGGAGGGCCACAGATACGCAGTATTTT
j_gene: TRBJ2-7; d_gene: TRBD1; v_gene: TRBV15; len: 17; abundance: few; CDR3aa: CATSRDWVGTGDNEQYF; CDR3nt: TGTGCCACCAGCAGAGATTGGGTCGGGACAGGGGACAACGAGCAGTACTTC
j_gene: TRBJ2-1; d_gene: TRBD1; v_gene: TRBV14; len: 16; abundance: many; CDR3aa: CASSPLRTGVYNEQFF; CDR3nt: TGTGCCAGCAGCCCCTTGAGGACAGGGGTTTACAATGAGCAGTTCTTC
j_gene: TRBJ2-7; d_gene: TRBD1; v_gene: TRBV6-2/TRBV6-3; len: 17; abundance: NA; CDR3aa: CASSKTQAGTGPYEQYF; CDR3nt: TGTGCCAGCAGTAAAACCCAAGCCGGGACAGGGCCCTACGAGCAGTACTTC
j_gene: TRBJ2-7; d_gene: NA; v_gene: TRBV4-1; len: 14; abundance: many; CDR3aa: CASSQEGQSYEQYF; CDR3nt: TGCGCCAGCAGCCAAGAAGGACAGTCCTACGAGCAGTACTTC
j_gene: TRBJ2-1; d_gene: TRBD1; v_gene: TRBV5-1; len: 15; abundance: NA; CDR3aa: CASSLAGQGYNEQFF; CDR3nt: TGCGCCAGCAGCTTAGCTGGACAGGGGTACAATGAGCAGTTCTTC
j_gene: TRBJ2-7; d_gene: TRBD1; v_gene: TRBV10-3; len: 14; abundance: NA; CDR3aa: CATADSVTGFEQYF; CDR3nt: TGTGCCACCGCCGATTCTGTGACAGGGTTCGAGCAGTACTTC
j_gene: TRBJ2-2; d_gene: NA; v_gene: TRBV27; len: 15; abundance: once; CDR3aa: CASSLLGPLTGELFF; CDR3nt: TGTGCCAGCAGTTTACTCGGTCCTTTAACCGGGGAGCTGTTTTTT
j_gene: TRBJ2-3; d_gene: NA; v_gene: TRBV20-1; len: 15; abundance: NA; CDR3aa: CSARRASGTTDTQYF; CDR3nt: TGCAGTGCTAGGCGGGCTTCCGGGACCACAGATACGCAGTATTTT
j_gene: TRBJ2-5; d_gene: TRBD2; v_gene: TRBV5-8; len: 15; abundance: few; CDR3aa: CASSPSGRASETQYF; CDR3nt: TGTGCCAGCAGCCCTAGCGGGAGGGCCTCAGAGACCCAGTACTTC
j_gene: TRBJ1-1; d_gene: NA; v_gene: TRBV9; len: 16; abundance: NA; CDR3aa: CASSRGGPMMNTEAFF; CDR3nt: TGTGCCAGCAGCCGGGGGGGTCCGATGATGAACACTGAAGCTTTCTTT
j_gene: TRBJ2-3; d_gene: TRBD2; v_gene: TRBV2; len: 13; abundance: few; CDR3aa: CASGRDYQDTQYF; CDR3nt: TGTGCCAGCGGTCGGGACTACCAGGATACGCAGTATTTT
j_gene: TRBJ1-3; d_gene: NA; v_gene: TRBV5-1; len: 14; abundance: few; CDR3aa: CASSLDTRGNTIYF; CDR3nt: TGCGCCAGCAGCTTGGACACCCGTGGAAACACCATATATTTT
j_gene: TRBJ2-3; d_gene: NA; v_gene: TRBV4-3; len: 16; abundance: NA; CDR3aa: CASSRKKSRNTDTQYF; CDR3nt: TGCGCCAGCAGCCGTAAAAAGAGTCGCAATACAGATACGCAGTATTTT
j_gene: TRBJ2-7; d_gene: NA; v_gene: TRBV6-2/TRBV6-3; len: 12; abundance: few; CDR3aa: CASSDMAYEQYF; CDR3nt: TGTGCCAGCTCTGATATGGCCTACGAGCAGTACTTC
j_gene: TRBJ1-1; d_gene: NA; v_gene: TRBV7-2; len: 10; abundance: few; CDR3aa: CASSSLGAFF; CDR3nt: TGTGCCAGCAGCTCCCTGGGGGCTTTCTTT
j_gene: TRBJ1-6; d_gene: TRBD1; v_gene: TRBV20-1; len: 14; abundance: NA; CDR3aa: CSGRPGGDNSPLHF; CDR3nt: TGCAGTGGTAGGCCAGGGGGCGATAATTCACCCCTCCACTTT
j_gene: TRBJ2-7; d_gene: NA; v_gene: TRBV15; len: 13; abundance: few; CDR3aa: CATRTTGSYEQYF; CDR3nt: TGTGCCACCAGGACGACAGGCTCCTACGAGCAGTACTTC
j_gene: TRBJ2-1; d_gene: NA; v_gene: TRBV7-8; len: 15; abundance: many; CDR3aa: CASTELGVSYNEQFF; CDR3nt: TGTGCCAGCACCGAACTTGGGGTTTCCTACAATGAGCAGTTCTTC
j_gene: TRBJ2-1; d_gene: NA; v_gene: TRBV11-2; len: 14; abundance: few; CDR3aa: CASSLGGADNEQFF; CDR3nt: TGTGCCAGCAGCTTGGGGGGCGCCGACAATGAGCAGTTCTTC
j_gene: TRBJ2-3; d_gene: NA; v_gene: TRBV29-1; len: 12; abundance: many; CDR3aa: CSVDRGTDTQYF; CDR3nt: TGCAGCGTTGACAGGGGCACAGATACGCAGTATTTT
j_gene: TRBJ1-2; d_gene: TRBD1; v_gene: TRBV12-3/TRBV12-4; len: 15; abundance: NA; CDR3aa: CASSLGWKGAKGYTF; CDR3nt: TGTGCCAGCAGTTTAGGGTGGAAGGGGGCGAAGGGCTACACCTTC
j_gene: TRBJ2-3; d_gene: NA; v_gene: TRBV5-1; len: 16; abundance: NA; CDR3aa: CASSLGSRVGTDTQYF; CDR3nt: TGCGCCAGCAGCTTGGGGTCCCGGGTGGGCACAGATACGCAGTATTTT
j_gene: TRBJ1-5; d_gene: NA; v_gene: TRBV29-1; len: 14; abundance: many; CDR3aa: CSVERDSNNQPQHF; CDR3nt: TGCAGCGTTGAAAGAGACAGCAACAATCAGCCCCAGCATTTT
j_gene: TRBJ2-3; d_gene: TRBD2; v_gene: TRBV4-3; len: 15; abundance: few; CDR3aa: CASSQVGGSSDTQYF; CDR3nt: TGCGCCAGCAGCCAAGTCGGCGGGAGCAGCGATACGCAGTATTTT
j_gene: TRBJ2-1; d_gene: TRBD1; v_gene: TRBV7-2; len: 17; abundance: few; CDR3aa: CASSLRPTGGSYNEQFF; CDR3nt: TGTGCCAGCAGCTTACGCCCGACAGGGGGCAGCTACAATGAGCAGTTCTTC
j_gene: TRBJ2-1; d_gene: NA; v_gene: TRBV5-1; len: 14; abundance: NA; CDR3aa: CASSLDLGAYEQFF; CDR3nt: TGCGCCAGCAGCTTGGATCTGGGGGCCTATGAGCAGTTCTTC
j_gene: TRBJ1-6; d_gene: NA; v_gene: TRBV4-3; len: 13; abundance: few; CDR3aa: CASSPGNNSPLHF; CDR3nt: TGCGCCAGCAGCCCGGGTAATAATTCACCCCTCCACTTT